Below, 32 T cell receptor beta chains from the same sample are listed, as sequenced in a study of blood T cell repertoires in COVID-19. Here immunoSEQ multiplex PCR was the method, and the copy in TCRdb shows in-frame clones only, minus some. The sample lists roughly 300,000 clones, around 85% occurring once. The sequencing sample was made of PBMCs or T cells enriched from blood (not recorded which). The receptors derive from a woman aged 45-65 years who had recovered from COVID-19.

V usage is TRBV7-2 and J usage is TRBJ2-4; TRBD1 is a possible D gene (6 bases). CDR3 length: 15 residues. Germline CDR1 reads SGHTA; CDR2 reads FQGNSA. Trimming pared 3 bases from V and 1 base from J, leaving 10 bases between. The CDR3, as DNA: TGTGCCAGCAGCTTCCTACAGGGTGCCAAAAACATTCAGTACTTC. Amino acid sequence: CASSFLQGAKNIQYF.

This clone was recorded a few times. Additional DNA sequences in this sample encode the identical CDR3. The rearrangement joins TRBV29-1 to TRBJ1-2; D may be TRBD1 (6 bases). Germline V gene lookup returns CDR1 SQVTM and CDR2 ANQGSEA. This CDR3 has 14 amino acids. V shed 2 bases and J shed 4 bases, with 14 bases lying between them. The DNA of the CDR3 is TGCAGCGTTGAATCGGGCAGGGGAGTCTATGGCTACACCTTC. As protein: CSVESGRGVYGYTF.

Here the CDR3 DNA reads TGTGCCAGCAGCACACAGGGGGTAGTAAATGAAAAACTGTTTTTT. Encoded protein: CASSTQGVVNEKLFF. This chain connects TRBV9 to TRBJ1-4; TRBD1 matches at 8 bases. The CDR3 length is 15 residues. J lost 5 bases, V lost 4 bases, and 7 bases had no gene match. CDR1 and CDR2 (germline): SGDLS, YYNGEE.

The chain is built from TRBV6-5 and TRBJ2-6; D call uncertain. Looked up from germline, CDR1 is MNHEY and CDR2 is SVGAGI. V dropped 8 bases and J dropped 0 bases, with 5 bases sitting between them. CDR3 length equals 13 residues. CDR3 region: CASHSSGANVLTF. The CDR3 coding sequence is TGTGCCAGCCATAGCTCTGGGGCCAACGTCCTGACTTTC.

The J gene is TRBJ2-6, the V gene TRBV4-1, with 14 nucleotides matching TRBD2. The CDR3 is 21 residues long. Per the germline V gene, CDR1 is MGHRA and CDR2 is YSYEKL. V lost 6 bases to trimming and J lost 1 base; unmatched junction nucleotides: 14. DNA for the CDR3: TGCGCCAGCAGATCCGCACGGACTAGCGGGAGGCAAACGTCTGGGGCCAACGTCCTGACTTTC. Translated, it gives CASRSARTSGRQTSGANVLTF.

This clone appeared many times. The CDR3 is CASSPIGRDTNTEAFF. The CDR3 region has the DNA TGCGCCAGCAGCCCTATCGGCCGGGACACCAACACTGAAGCTTTCTTT. The rearrangement joins TRBV4-1 to TRBJ1-1; D is possibly TRBD1 (6 bases). CDR3 length: 16 residues. The V gene lost 4 bases and the J gene lost 2 bases, with 17 bases spanning the gap. CDR1 is MGHRA, CDR2 YSYEKL, per germline.

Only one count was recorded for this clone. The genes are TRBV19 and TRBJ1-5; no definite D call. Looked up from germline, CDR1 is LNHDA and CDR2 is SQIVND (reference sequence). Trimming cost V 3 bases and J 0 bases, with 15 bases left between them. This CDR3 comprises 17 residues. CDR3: CASSIEAARYSNQPQHF. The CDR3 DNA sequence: TGTGCCAGTAGTATTGAGGCAGCCCGCTATAGCAATCAGCCCCAGCATTTT.

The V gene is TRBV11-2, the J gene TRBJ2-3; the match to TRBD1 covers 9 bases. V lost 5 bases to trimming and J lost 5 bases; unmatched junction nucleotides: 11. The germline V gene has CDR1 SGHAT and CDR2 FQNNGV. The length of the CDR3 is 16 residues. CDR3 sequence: CASSATGTGRGDTQYF. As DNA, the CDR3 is TGTGCCAGCAGCGCAACCGGGACAGGGCGCGGAGATACGCAGTATTTT.

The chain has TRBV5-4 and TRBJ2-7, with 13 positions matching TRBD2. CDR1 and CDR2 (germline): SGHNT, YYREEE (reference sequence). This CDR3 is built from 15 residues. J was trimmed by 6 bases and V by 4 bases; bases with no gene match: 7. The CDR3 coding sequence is TGTGCCAGCAGCCCCGGACTAGCGGGGGTCTCCGAGCAGTACTTC. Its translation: CASSPGLAGVSEQYF.

The DNA for the CDR3 is TGTGCCAGCAGCCCCGAGGGCGGGGGGACCTACAATGAGCAGTTCTTC. Protein: CASSPEGGGTYNEQFF. The chain links TRBV9 to TRBJ2-1; 8 nucleotides line up with TRBD2. The germline V gene encodes CDR1 SGDLS and CDR2 YYNGEE. J gave up 2 bases and V 4 bases, and 8 bases lay outside the gene matches. The CDR3 extends over 16 amino acids.

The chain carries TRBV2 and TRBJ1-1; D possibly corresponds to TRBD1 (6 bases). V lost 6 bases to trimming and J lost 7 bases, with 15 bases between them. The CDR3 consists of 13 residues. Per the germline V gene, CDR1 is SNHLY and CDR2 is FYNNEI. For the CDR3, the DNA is TGTGCCAGCAGGGATACCGGGACATTTGAAGCTTTCTTT. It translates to CASRDTGTFEAFF.

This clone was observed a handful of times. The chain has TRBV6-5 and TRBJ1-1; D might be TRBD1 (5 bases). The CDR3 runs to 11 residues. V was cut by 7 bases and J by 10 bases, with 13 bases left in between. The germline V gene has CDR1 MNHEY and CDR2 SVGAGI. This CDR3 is CASMTGLTAFF. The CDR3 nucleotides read TGTGCCAGCATGACGGGACTCACAGCTTTCTTT.

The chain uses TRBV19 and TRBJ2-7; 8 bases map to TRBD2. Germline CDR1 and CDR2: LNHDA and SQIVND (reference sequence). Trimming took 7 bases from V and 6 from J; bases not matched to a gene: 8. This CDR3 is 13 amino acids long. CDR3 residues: CASNGGRSSEQYF. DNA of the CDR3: TGTGCCAGTAACGGCGGGAGGTCGTCCGAGCAGTACTTC.

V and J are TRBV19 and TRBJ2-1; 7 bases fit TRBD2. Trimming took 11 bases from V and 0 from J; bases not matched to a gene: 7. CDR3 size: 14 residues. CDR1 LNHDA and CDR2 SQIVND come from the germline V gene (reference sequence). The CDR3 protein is CASGGRASYNEQFF. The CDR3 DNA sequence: TGTGCCTCCGGAGGGAGGGCCTCCTACAATGAGCAGTTCTTC.

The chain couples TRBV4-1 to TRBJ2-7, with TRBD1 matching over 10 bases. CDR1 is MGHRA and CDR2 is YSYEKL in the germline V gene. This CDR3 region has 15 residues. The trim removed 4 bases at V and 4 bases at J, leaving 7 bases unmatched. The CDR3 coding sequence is TGCGCCAGCAGCCGCGAGGACAGGGGGTTATACGAGCAGTACTTC. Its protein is CASSREDRGLYEQYF.

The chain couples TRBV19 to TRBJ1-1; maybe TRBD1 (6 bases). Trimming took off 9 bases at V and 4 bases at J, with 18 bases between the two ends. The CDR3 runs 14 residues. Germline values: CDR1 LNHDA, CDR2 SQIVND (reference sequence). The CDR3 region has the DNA TGTGCCAGCACTCGGACAGCGGGATCCACTGAAGCTTTCTTT. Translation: CASTRTAGSTEAFF.

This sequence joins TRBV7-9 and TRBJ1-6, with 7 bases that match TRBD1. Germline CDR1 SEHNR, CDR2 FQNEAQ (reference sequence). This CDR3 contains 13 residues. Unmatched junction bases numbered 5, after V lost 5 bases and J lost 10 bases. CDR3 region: CASSGTGVSPLHF. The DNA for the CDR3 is TGTGCCAGCAGCGGTACAGGGGTCTCACCCCTCCACTTT.

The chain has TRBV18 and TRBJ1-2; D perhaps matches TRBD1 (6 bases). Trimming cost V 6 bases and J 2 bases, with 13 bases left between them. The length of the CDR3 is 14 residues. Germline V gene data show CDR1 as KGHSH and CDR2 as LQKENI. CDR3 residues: CASSLGQRNYGYTF. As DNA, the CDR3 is TGTGCCAGCTCTTTAGGACAGCGAAACTATGGCTACACCTTC.

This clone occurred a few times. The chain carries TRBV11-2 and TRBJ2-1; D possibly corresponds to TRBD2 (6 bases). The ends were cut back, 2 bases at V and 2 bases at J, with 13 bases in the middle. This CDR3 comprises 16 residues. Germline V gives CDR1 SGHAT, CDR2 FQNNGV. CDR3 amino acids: CASSLNGGETYNEQFF. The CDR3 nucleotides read TGTGCCAGCAGCTTAAATGGCGGGGAAACCTACAATGAGCAGTTCTTC.

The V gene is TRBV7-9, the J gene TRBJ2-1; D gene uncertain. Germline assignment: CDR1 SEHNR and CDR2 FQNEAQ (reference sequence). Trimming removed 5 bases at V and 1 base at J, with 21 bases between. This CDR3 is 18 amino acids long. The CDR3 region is CASSRLPKETLSYNEQFF. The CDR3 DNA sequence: TGTGCCAGCAGCCGACTCCCGAAAGAGACCTTGTCCTACAATGAGCAGTTCTTC.

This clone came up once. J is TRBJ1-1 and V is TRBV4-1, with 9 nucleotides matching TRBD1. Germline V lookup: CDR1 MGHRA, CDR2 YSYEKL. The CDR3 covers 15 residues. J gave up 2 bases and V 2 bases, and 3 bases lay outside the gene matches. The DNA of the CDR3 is TGCGCCAGCAGCCAACTGGGACAGGGTAACACTGAAGCTTTCTTT. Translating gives CASSQLGQGNTEAFF.

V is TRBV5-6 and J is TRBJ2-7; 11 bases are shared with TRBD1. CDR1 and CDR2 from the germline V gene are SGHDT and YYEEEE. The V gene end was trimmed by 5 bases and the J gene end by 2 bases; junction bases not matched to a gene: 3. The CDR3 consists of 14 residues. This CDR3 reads CASRQGQGAYEQYF. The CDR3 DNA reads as TGTGCCAGCAGGCAGGGACAGGGGGCCTACGAGCAGTACTTC.

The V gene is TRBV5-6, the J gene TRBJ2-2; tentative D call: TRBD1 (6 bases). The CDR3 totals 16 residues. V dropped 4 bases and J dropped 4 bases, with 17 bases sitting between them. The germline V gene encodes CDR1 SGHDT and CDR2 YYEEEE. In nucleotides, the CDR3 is TGTGCCAGCAGCCCGGCGGACAGATCTCTCACCGGGGAGCTGTTTTTT. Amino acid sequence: CASSPADRSLTGELFF.

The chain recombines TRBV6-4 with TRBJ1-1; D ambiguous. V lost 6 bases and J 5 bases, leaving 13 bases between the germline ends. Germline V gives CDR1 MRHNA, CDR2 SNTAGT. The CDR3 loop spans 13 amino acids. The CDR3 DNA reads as TGTGCCAGCAGCGAGCCCACCGTTACTGAAGCTTTCTTT. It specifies CASSEPTVTEAFF.

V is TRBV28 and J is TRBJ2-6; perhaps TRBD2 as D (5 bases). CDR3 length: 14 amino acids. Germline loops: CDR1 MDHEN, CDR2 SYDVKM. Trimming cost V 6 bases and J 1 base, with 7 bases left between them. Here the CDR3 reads CASSSGSGANVLTF. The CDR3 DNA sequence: TGTGCCAGCAGCTCGGGATCTGGGGCCAACGTCCTGACTTTC.

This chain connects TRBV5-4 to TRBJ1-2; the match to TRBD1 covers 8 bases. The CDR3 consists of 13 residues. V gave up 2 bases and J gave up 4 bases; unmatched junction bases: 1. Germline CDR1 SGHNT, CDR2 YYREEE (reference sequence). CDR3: CASSFDRGYGYTF. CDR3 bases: TGTGCCAGCAGCTTTGACAGGGGCTATGGCTACACCTTC.

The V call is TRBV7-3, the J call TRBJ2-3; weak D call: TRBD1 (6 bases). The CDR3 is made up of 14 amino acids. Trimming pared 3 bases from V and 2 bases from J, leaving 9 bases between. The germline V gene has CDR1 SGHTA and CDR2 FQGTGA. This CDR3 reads CASSLDSTTDTQYF. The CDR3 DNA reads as TGTGCCAGCAGCTTGGACAGCACCACAGATACGCAGTATTTT.

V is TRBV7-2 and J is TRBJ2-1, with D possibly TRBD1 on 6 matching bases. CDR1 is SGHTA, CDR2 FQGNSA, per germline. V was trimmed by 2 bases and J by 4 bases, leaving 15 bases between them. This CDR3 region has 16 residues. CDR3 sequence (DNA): TGTGCCAGCAGCTTAAGAGGAGGACAGATTTACAATGAGCAGTTCTTC. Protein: CASSLRGGQIYNEQFF.

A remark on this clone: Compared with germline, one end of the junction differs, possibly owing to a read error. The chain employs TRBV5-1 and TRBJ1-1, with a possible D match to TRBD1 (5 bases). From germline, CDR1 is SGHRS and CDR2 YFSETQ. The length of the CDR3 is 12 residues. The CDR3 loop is CASSLGTGGVLF. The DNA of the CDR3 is TGCGCCAGCAGCTTGGGGACCGGGGGGGTCCTCTTT.

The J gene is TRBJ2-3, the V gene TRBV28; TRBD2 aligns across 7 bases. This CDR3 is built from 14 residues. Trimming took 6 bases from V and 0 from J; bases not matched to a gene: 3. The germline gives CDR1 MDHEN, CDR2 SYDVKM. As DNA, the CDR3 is TGTGCCAGCAGAGCCGGGGGGAGCACAGATACGCAGTATTTT. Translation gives CASRAGGSTDTQYF. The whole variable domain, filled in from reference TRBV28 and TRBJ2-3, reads DVKVTQSSRYLVKRTGEKVFLECVQDMDHENMFWYRQDPGLGLRLIYFSYDVKMKEKGDIPEGYSVSREKKERFSLILESASTNQTSMYLCASRAGGSTDTQYFGPGTRLTVL.

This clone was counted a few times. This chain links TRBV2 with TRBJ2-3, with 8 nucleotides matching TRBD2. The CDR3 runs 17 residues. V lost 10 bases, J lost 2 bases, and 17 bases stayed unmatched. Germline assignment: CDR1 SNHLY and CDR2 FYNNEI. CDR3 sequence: CATSSGEAGGLTDTQYF. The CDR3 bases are TGTGCCACTAGCTCGGGGGAGGCGGGGGGCCTCACAGATACGCAGTATTTT.

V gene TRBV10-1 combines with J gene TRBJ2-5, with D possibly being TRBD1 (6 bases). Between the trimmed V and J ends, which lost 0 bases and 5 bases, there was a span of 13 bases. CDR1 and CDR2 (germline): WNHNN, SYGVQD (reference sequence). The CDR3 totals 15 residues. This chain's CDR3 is CASSESVTGDETQYF. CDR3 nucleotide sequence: TGCGCCAGCAGTGAGTCAGTGACAGGCGACGAGACCCAGTACTTC.